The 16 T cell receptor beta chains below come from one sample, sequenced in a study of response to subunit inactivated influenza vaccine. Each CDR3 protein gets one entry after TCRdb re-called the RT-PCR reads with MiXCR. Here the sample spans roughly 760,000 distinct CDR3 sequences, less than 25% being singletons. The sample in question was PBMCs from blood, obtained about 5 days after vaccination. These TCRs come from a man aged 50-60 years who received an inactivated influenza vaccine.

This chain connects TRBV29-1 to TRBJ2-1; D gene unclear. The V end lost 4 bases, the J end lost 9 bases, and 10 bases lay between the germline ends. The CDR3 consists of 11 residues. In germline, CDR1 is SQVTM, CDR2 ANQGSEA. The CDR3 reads CSVAAFGEQFF. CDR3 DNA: TGCAGCGTTGCAGCGTTCGGTGAGCAGTTCTTC.

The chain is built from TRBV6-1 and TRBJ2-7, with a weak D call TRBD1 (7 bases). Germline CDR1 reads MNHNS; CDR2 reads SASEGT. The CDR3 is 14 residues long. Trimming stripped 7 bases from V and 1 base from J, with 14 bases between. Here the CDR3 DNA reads TGTGCCAGCACAGGGGGGTTCGGGTCCTACGAGCAGTACTTC. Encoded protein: CASTGGFGSYEQYF.

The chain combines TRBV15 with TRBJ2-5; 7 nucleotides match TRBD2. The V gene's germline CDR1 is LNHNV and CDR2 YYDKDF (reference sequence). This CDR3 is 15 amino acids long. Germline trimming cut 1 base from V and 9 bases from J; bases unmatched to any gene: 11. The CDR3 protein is CATSRAKTGGPAQYF. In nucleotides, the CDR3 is TGTGCCACCAGCAGAGCCAAAACGGGAGGTCCTGCCCAGTACTTC.

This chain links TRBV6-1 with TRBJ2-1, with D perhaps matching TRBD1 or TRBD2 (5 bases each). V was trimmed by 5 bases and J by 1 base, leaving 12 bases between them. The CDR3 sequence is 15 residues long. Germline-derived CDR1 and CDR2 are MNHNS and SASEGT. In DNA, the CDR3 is TGTGCCAGCAGTACCCTAGGGACGTCCTACAATGAGCAGTTCTTC. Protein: CASSTLGTSYNEQFF.

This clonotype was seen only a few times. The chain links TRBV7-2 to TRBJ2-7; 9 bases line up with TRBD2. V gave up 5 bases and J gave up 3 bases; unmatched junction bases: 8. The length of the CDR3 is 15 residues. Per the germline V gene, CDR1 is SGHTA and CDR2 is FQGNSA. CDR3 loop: CASSPGGGAFYEQYF. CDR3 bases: TGTGCCAGCAGCCCGGGCGGGGGGGCTTTCTACGAGCAGTACTTC.

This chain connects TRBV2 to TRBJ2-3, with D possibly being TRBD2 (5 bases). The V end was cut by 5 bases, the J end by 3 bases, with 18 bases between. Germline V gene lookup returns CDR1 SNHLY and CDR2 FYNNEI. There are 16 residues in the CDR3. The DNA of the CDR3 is TGTGCCAGCAGTCCTTCGAGGGCCATACTGACAGATACGCAGTATTTT. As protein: CASSPSRAILTDTQYF.

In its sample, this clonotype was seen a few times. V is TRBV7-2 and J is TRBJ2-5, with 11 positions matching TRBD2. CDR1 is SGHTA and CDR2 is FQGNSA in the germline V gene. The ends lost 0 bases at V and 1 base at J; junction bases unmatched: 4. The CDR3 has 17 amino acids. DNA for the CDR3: TGTGCCAGCAGCTTAGCGGCCCTAGCGGGGGGCCAAGAGACCCAGTACTTC. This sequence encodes CASSLAALAGGQETQYF.

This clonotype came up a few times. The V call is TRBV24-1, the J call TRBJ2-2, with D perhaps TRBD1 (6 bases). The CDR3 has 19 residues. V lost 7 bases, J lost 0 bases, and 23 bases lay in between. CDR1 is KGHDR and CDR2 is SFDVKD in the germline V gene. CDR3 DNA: TGTGCCACCAGAGGGGCAGGGGTTGGTTTCGGGGCGAACACCGGGGAGCTGTTTTTT. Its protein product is CATRGAGVGFGANTGELFF.

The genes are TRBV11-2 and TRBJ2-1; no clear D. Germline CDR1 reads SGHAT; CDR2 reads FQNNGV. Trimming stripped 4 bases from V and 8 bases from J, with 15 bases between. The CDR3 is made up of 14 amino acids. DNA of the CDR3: TGTGCCAGCAGCTCCCTTATTTTGGCAGATGAGCAGTTCTTC. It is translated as CASSSLILADEQFF.

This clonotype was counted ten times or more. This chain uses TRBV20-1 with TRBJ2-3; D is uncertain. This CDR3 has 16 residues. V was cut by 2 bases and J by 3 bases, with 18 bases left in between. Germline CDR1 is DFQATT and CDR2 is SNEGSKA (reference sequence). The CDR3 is CSARSRAVYRTDTQYF. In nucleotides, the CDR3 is TGCAGTGCTAGAAGCCGGGCGGTTTACCGAACAGATACGCAGTATTTT.

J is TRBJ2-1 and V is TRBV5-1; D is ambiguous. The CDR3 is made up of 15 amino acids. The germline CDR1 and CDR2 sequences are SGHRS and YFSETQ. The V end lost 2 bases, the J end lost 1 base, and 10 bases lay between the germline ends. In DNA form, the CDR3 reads TGCGCCAGCAGCTTAAGGCTGACGTCCTACAATGAGCAGTTCTTC. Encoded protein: CASSLRLTSYNEQFF.

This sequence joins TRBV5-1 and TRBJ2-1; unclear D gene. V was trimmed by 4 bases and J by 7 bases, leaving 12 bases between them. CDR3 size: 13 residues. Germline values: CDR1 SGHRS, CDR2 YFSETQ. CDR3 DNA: TGCGCCAGCAGCCTAGAACAGCAGAATGAGCAGTTCTTC. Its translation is CASSLEQQNEQFF.

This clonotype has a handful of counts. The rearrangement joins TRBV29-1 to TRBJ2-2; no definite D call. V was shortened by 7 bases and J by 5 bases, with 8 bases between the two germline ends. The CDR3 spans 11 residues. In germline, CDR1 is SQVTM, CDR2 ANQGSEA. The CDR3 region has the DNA TGCAGCGCACTGGTAACCGGGGAGCTGTTTTTT. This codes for CSALVTGELFF.

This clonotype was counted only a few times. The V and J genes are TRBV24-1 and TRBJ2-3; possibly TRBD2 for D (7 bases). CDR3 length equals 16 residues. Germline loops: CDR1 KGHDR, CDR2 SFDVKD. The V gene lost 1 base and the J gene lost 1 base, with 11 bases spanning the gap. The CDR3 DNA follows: TGTGCCACCAGTGATTTCGGGGGGCGACGCACAGATACGCAGTATTTT. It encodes CATSDFGGRRTDTQYF.

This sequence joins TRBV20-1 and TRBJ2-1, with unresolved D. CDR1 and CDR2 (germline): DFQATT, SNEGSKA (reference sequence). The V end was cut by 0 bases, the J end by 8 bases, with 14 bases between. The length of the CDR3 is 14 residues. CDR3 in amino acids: CSARDSLRRYEQFF. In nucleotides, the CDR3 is TGCAGTGCTAGAGATAGCCTCCGCAGATATGAGCAGTTCTTC.

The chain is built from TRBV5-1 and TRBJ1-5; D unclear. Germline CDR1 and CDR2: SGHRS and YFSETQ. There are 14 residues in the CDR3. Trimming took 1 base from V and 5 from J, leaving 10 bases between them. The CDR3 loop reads CASSLNIGDQPQHF. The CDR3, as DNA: TGCGCCAGCAGCTTGAATATCGGGGATCAGCCCCAGCATTTT.